The present entry profiles one T cell receptor (beta chain) with its context. The germline gives CDR1 LNHDA, CDR2 SQIVND (reference sequence). V shed 1 base, J shed 2 bases, and the junction held 5 bases outside the gene matches. The CDR3 has 16 amino acids. Libraries were prepared by immunoSEQ multiplex PCR; TCRdb keeps only in-frame clonotypes and omits some of them. The sample records some 150,000 clones, around 90% being singletons. The data stem from a study of control samples from healthy donors and cancer patients. Input material: blood. This receptor was identified in a man aged 30 to 45 in good health. The chain employs TRBV19 and TRBJ2-3; TRBD2 matches at 8 bases. CDR3 in amino acids: CASSIGGLGDTDTQYF. DNA of the CDR3: TGTGCCAGTAGTATAGGGGGACTAGGGGACACAGATACGCAGTATTTT.